These 15 T cell receptor beta chains were all obtained from the same sample, sequenced in a study of OX40 agonist ivuxolimab in advanced cancers. Method: immunoSEQ multiplex PCR; TCRdb's copy keeps in-frame clones and lacks some. The sample shows 30,000 to 40,000 clones, approximately 90% of them seen only once. The sequenced sample was CD4+ or CD8+ T cells sorted from blood, obtained in a trial of the OX40 agonist ivuxolimab. These receptors all come from an adult with an advanced solid tumor such as melanoma, head and neck, liver or kidney cancer.

The CDR3 region has the DNA TGTGCCAGCAGTCGATCAGGGTGGACTGAAGCTTTCTTT. It codes for CASSRSGWTEAFF. V is TRBV6-5 and J is TRBJ1-1, with D perhaps matching TRBD1 (5 bases). This CDR3 region has 13 residues. V lost 5 bases, J lost 5 bases, and 12 bases lay in between. CDR1 and CDR2 (germline): MNHEY, SVGAGI.

J is TRBJ1-1 and V is TRBV27; D possibly corresponds to TRBD1 (6 bases). CDR3 length equals 11 residues. V was cut by 5 bases and J by 5 bases, with 6 bases left in between. CDR1 MNHEY and CDR2 SMNVEV come from the germline V gene (reference sequence). The CDR3 reads CASSTGTEAFF. CDR3 nucleotide sequence: TGTGCCAGCAGTACAGGGACTGAAGCTTTCTTT.

The rearrangement joins TRBV29-1 to TRBJ2-1; TRBD1 matches 8 bases. Per germline, CDR1 SQVTM and CDR2 ANQGSEA. The CDR3 has 15 amino acids. Trimming took 7 bases from V and 7 from J; bases not matched to a gene: 15. DNA for the CDR3: TGCAGCGCCGAGGGGCCTAAGGACAGGGCGAATGAGCAGTTCTTC. Encoded protein: CSAEGPKDRANEQFF.

This chain joins TRBV10-3 and TRBJ1-1; TRBD1 aligns across 9 bases. The CDR3 covers 14 residues. The J segment lost 5 bases and the V segment lost 4 bases, leaving 5 bases of the junction unmatched. Germline CDR1 and CDR2: ENHRY and SYGVKD. CDR3 coding DNA: TGTGCCATCAGTGGGGACAGGGTGGGAACTGAAGCTTTCTTT. Translating gives CAISGDRVGTEAFF.

This clone was recorded once. The V and J genes are TRBV6-1 and TRBJ1-1; D ambiguous. Germline V gives CDR1 MNHNS, CDR2 SASEGT. Trimming took off 6 bases at V and 6 bases at J, with 8 bases between the two ends. CDR3 length: 11 residues. The CDR3 loop is CASSPGPEAFF. CDR3 sequence (DNA): TGTGCCAGCAGCCCTGGGCCTGAAGCTTTCTTT.

This chain joins TRBV5-1 and TRBJ2-3; the D gene could be TRBD1 or TRBD2 (6 bases each). This CDR3 has 14 amino acids. V was cut by 0 bases and J by 6 bases, with 11 bases left in between. The germline gives CDR1 SGHRS, CDR2 YFSETQ. In DNA form, the CDR3 reads TGCGCCAGCAGCTTGGCTGTAGGGGGGGATACGCAGTATTTT. Its translation: CASSLAVGGDTQYF.

The chain employs TRBV2 and TRBJ2-2; D call uncertain. Deletions cut 7 bases from V and 7 bases from J, with 22 bases between. CDR3 length: 16 amino acids. CDR1 and CDR2 from the germline V gene are SNHLY and FYNNEI. CDR3 bases: TGTGCCAGCAACCCTCGGACCGGGCTAGGTGACGGGGAGCTGTTTTTT. Its translation is CASNPRTGLGDGELFF.

J is TRBJ2-7 and V is TRBV12-5; D possibly corresponds to TRBD2 (6 bases). Germline V gene sequence: CDR1 LGHNT, CDR2 FRNRAP. The CDR3 loop spans 10 amino acids. The V gene lost 4 bases and the J gene lost 9 bases, with 7 bases spanning the gap. CDR3 DNA: TGTGCTAGTGGTTCCGGGGGGCAGTACTTC. This encodes CASGSGGQYF.

This chain uses TRBV27 with TRBJ2-5; tentatively, D is TRBD1 (5 bases). Judging by the DNA end, TRBJ2-7 fits better; the J call may be wrong. This CDR3 comprises 18 residues. Per germline, CDR1 MNHEY and CDR2 SMNVEV (reference sequence). The CDR3 is CASSGAGPGVVPTYEQYF. The DNA of the CDR3 is TGTGCCAGCAGTGGGGCAGGCCCTGGTGTCGTACCTACCTACGAGCAGTACTTC.

The chain has TRBV6-6 and TRBJ2-1; tentatively, D is TRBD1 (6 bases). CDR1 is MNHNY and CDR2 is SVGAGI in the germline V gene (reference sequence). The CDR3 spans 14 residues. V was trimmed by 7 bases and J by 4 bases, leaving 14 bases between them. CDR3 in amino acids: CASTTGTLYNEQFF. CDR3 bases: TGTGCCAGCACCACCGGGACACTATACAATGAGCAGTTCTTC.

This clone has only a few counts. This chain connects TRBV27 to TRBJ1-6; D might be TRBD1 (5 bases). Germline V gene lookup returns CDR1 MNHEY and CDR2 SMNVEV (reference sequence). Trimming removed 4 bases at V and 6 bases at J, with 10 bases between. CDR3 length equals 14 residues. Here the CDR3 reads CASSWGSVNSPLHF. Here the CDR3 DNA reads TGTGCCAGCAGTTGGGGCAGCGTTAATTCACCCCTCCACTTT.

This chain connects TRBV7-2 to TRBJ2-1; a weak D match, TRBD1 (6 bases). V was clipped by 0 bases and J by 8 bases, with 17 bases between them. The CDR3 consists of 16 residues. Germline CDR1 SGHTA, CDR2 FQGNSA. The CDR3 loop reads CASSLAVLRGTDEQFF. The CDR3 region has the DNA TGTGCCAGCAGCTTAGCAGTTTTAAGGGGGACCGATGAGCAGTTCTTC.

This clone showed up just once. The chain couples TRBV18 to TRBJ2-7; no clear D. V was shortened by 3 bases and J by 2 bases, with 11 bases between the two germline ends. Germline V lookup: CDR1 KGHSH, CDR2 LQKENI. The CDR3 is 14 residues long. Here the CDR3 DNA reads TGTGCCAGCTCACCTACGACTCTTCCCTACGAGCAGTACTTC. Protein sequence: CASSPTTLPYEQYF.

The chain combines TRBV7-9 with TRBJ2-3, with TRBD2 matching over 7 bases. The CDR3 length is 16 residues. Germline V gene lookup returns CDR1 SEHNR and CDR2 FQNEAQ (reference sequence). J was trimmed by 0 bases and V by 1 base; bases with no gene match: 4. CDR3 bases: TGTGCCAGCAGCTTAGAGAGCGGGGCTAGCACAGATACGCAGTATTTT. Translated: CASSLESGASTDTQYF.

The CDR3 loop is CSVRGGGLEVTDTQYF. CDR3 DNA sequence: TGCAGCGTCCGAGGGGGCGGGCTAGAAGTCACAGATACGCAGTATTTT. V and J are TRBV29-1 and TRBJ2-3; 7 positions match TRBD1. From germline, CDR1 is SQVTM and CDR2 ANQGSEA. V was pared by 6 bases and J by 2 bases, with 14 bases of the junction left unmatched. The CDR3 extends over 16 amino acids.